There are a few counts of the clone carrying this T cell receptor beta chain. Its target is unknown. The PCR contained 60 Vbeta and 13 Jbeta primers. TCRdb's copy holds only in-frame clones and misses some; the assay was immunoSEQ multiplex PCR. The sample has about 88,000 clones; just under 90% are singletons. Germline V CDR1 and CDR2: PRHDT, FYEKMQ (reference sequence). V was shortened by 0 bases and J by 5 bases, with 7 bases between the two germline ends. There are 13 residues in the CDR3. This specimen comes from a study of cytomegalovirus exposure and HLA in healthy donors. Study-wide findings and caveats: Earlier analysis looked at TCR beta V segments, and most were productive about 90% or about 30% of the time. An ancestry cluster, one associated with Asian ancestry, reportedly showed fewer N-insertions than the roughly 610-donor mean in a later analysis. The study had only CMV serostatus as immune exposure information. Cytomegalovirus-associated status was assigned to about 160 TCR beta chains.

This TCR derives from a man between 18 and 29 years old in good health and CMV-seronegative. The chain uses TRBV13 and TRBJ1-1; a possible D gene is TRBD1 (6 bases). The sample taken for sequencing was PBMCs. The CDR3 here is CASSLGRGTEAFF. DNA for the CDR3: TGTGCCAGCAGCTTAGGCAGGGGTACTGAAGCTTTCTTT. The full variable domain, rest sourced from reference TRBV13 and TRBJ1-1, is AAGVIQSPRHLIKEKRETATLKCYPIPRHDTVYWYQQGPGQDPQFLISFYEKMQSDKGSIPDRFSAQQFSDYHSELNMSSLELGDSALYFCASSLGRGTEAFFGQGTRLTVV.